The present TCR beta chain was sequenced within a study of cytomegalovirus exposure and HLA in healthy donors. This CDR3 has 14 residues. Germline CDR1 is GTSNPN and CDR2 is SVGIG (reference sequence). Trimming shortened V by 2 bases and J by 2 bases, and 9 bases separated the two germline ends. The PCR employed 60 Vbeta primers together with 13 Jbeta primers. Per the original methods: Some 80 million unique TCR beta chains, 9.5 million to 14 million shared, were counted in a later analysis. TCRdb's table, derived via immunoSEQ multiplex PCR, lists solely in-frame clones and lacks some. V and J calls and clone size follow that table, whereas D and trimming were derived from the DNA. In the table there are roughly 100,000 clones, roughly 83% of which are singletons.

The sequencing input was PBMCs. This chain connects TRBV30 to TRBJ2-2, with D unresolved. This TCR was recovered from a man aged 35 to 55 in good health and CMV-seronegative. The CDR3 protein is CAWSSRFNTGELFF. CDR3 DNA sequence: TGTGCCTGGAGTTCGCGGTTTAACACCGGGGAGCTGTTTTTT.